The 24 T cell receptor beta chains below come from one sample, sequenced in a study of STAT5B mutations in CD4+ large granular lymphocyte leukemia. Libraries were prepared by immunoSEQ multiplex PCR; TCRdb keeps only in-frame clonotypes and omits some of them. The table lists some 27,000 clones, 70% to 75% of them singletons, with 3.1% in the top ten. The sample was CD4+ T cells from blood buffy coats. Receptors were obtained from a human donor in good health.

This chain connects TRBV18 to TRBJ1-3, with D hard to call. This CDR3 comprises 16 residues. Germline CDR1 and CDR2: KGHSH and LQKENI. Trimming took off 3 bases at V and 0 bases at J, with 12 bases between the two ends. The CDR3 is CASSPEDPGSGNTIYF. The DNA for the CDR3 is TGTGCCAGCTCACCCGAGGACCCGGGCTCTGGAAACACCATATATTTT.

The chain employs TRBV5-8 and TRBJ2-2; 8 bases align to TRBD2. CDR1 is SGHTS, CDR2 YDEGEE, per germline. This CDR3 is 16 amino acids long. With 5 bases clipped from V and 8 bases from J, the junction kept 14 bases outside the gene matches. This CDR3 is CASREASGHATGELFF. Here the CDR3 DNA reads TGTGCCAGCAGAGAAGCTAGCGGGCATGCGACGGGGGAGCTGTTTTTT.

This clone turned up a few times. The gene calls are TRBV9 and TRBJ2-7; 7 nucleotides agree with TRBD2. Germline lookup yields CDR1 SGDLS and CDR2 YYNGEE. CDR3 length: 15 amino acids. Losses at the gene ends were 0 bases for V and 2 bases for J; bases not matched to a gene: 5. CDR3 sequence (DNA): TGTGCCAGCAGCGTAGGACTAGCAAGCACCTACGAGCAGTACTTC. This sequence encodes CASSVGLASTYEQYF.

This clone was picked up a small number of times. J is TRBJ2-1 and V is TRBV10-3; 11 bases align to TRBD2. The CDR3 spans 16 residues. The germline gives CDR1 ENHRY, CDR2 SYGVKD. The J segment lost 7 bases and the V segment lost 2 bases, leaving 7 bases of the junction unmatched. The CDR3: CAISELAASGRNEQFF. In nucleotides, the CDR3 is TGTGCCATCAGTGAGCTTGCGGCTAGCGGGAGGAATGAGCAGTTCTTC.

The rearrangement uses TRBV9 and TRBJ2-4; the match to TRBD2 covers 10 bases. There are 17 residues in the CDR3. J lost 9 bases, V lost 4 bases, and 16 bases had no gene match. The germline gives CDR1 SGDLS, CDR2 YYNGEE. The CDR3 region is CASSPPGLAASKGIQYF. In nucleotides, the CDR3 is TGTGCCAGCAGCCCCCCCGGACTAGCGGCCTCCAAAGGCATTCAGTACTTC.

The chain couples TRBV7-8 to TRBJ2-7; 7 bases are shared with TRBD1. J gave up 3 bases and V 1 base, and 9 bases lay outside the gene matches. The CDR3 is made up of 16 amino acids. Per germline, CDR1 SGHVS and CDR2 FQNEAQ. CDR3 amino acids: CASSLGRRQGIYEQYF. In DNA form, the CDR3 reads TGTGCCAGCAGCTTAGGGAGGAGACAGGGAATCTACGAGCAGTACTTC.

CDR3 amino acids: CAISESGGVQETQYF. The CDR3 nucleotides are TGTGCCATCAGTGAGTCTGGGGGTGTTCAAGAGACCCAGTACTTC. The V and J genes are TRBV10-3 and TRBJ2-5, with D perhaps matching TRBD1 or TRBD2 (5 bases each). The CDR3 spans 15 residues. V lost 0 bases and J 2 bases, leaving 10 bases between the germline ends. Per germline, CDR1 ENHRY and CDR2 SYGVKD.

This clone turned up a few times. The chain links TRBV11-2 to TRBJ1-2, with D tentatively TRBD1 (5 bases). Trimming took off 5 bases at V and 2 bases at J, with 12 bases between the two ends. Germline V gene lookup returns CDR1 SGHAT and CDR2 FQNNGV. The CDR3 has 14 amino acids. The CDR3 nucleotides read TGTGCCAGCAGCGCAGGGAGTAACAACTATGGCTACACCTTC. Translation gives CASSAGSNNYGYTF.

The genes are TRBV7-2 and TRBJ2-4; 9 bases fit TRBD1. CDR3 length equals 13 residues. V lost 0 bases and J lost 11; bases outside the gene matches: 2. Germline V gives CDR1 SGHTA, CDR2 FQGNSA. The DNA of the CDR3 is TGTGCCAGCAGCTTAGCGGGACAGGGAGTTCAGTACTTC. Translation gives CASSLAGQGVQYF. The full variable domain, in which reference TRBV7-2 and TRBJ2-4 provide the parts outside the CDR3, is GAGVSQSPSNKVTEKGKDVELRCDPISGHTALYWYRQSLGQGLEFLIYFQGNSAPDKSGLPSDRFSAERTGGSVSTLTIQRTQQEDSAVYLCASSLAGQGVQYFGAGTRLSVL.

The chain joins TRBV5-4 to TRBJ1-4; tentatively, D is TRBD1 (6 bases). The CDR3 is made up of 16 amino acids. CDR1 is SGHNT, CDR2 YYREEE, per germline (reference sequence). With 0 bases removed from V and 0 bases from J, the gap between germline ends came to 9 bases. CDR3 residues: CASSLGAGATNEKLFF. The CDR3 DNA sequence: TGTGCCAGCAGCTTGGGCGCAGGGGCAACTAATGAAAAACTGTTTTTT.

The chain links TRBV14 to TRBJ2-5, with D possibly matching TRBD2 (5 bases). Germline CDR1 SGHDN, CDR2 FVKESK. This CDR3 comprises 15 residues. V lost 1 base, J lost 1 base, and 10 bases lay in between. The CDR3 sequence: CASSQAGWGQETQYF. CDR3 DNA: TGTGCCAGCAGCCAAGCGGGATGGGGCCAAGAGACCCAGTACTTC.

This rearrangement joins TRBV7-6 to TRBJ2-3, with D possibly matching TRBD2 (5 bases). This CDR3 is built from 16 residues. Between the trimmed V and J ends, which lost 1 base and 6 bases, there was a span of 17 bases. Germline V gene data show CDR1 as SGHVS and CDR2 as FNYEAQ. CDR3 loop: CASSLVARELKDTQYF. CDR3 DNA sequence: TGTGCCAGCAGCTTAGTCGCGAGGGAGTTAAAGGATACGCAGTATTTT.

DNA of the CDR3: TGTGCCAGCAGCGTAGATGAGGGCTACGAGCAGTACTTC. This sequence encodes CASSVDEGYEQYF. The rearrangement uses TRBV9 and TRBJ2-7, with D possibly being TRBD2 (5 bases). This CDR3 is 13 amino acids long. Per the germline V gene, CDR1 is SGDLS and CDR2 is YYNGEE. Trimming pared 0 bases from V and 3 bases from J, leaving 7 bases between.

The chain carries TRBV9 and TRBJ2-3; 14 nucleotides align to TRBD2. The CDR3 covers 20 residues. V dropped 4 bases and J dropped 3; count of bases not matched to a gene: 16. From germline, CDR1 is SGDLS and CDR2 YYNGEE. The CDR3 DNA follows: TGTGCCAGCAGCCCAAGACTAGCGGGAGGGCGCCACTCGGGTACAGATACGCAGTATTTT. It specifies CASSPRLAGGRHSGTDTQYF.

V and J are TRBV7-9 and TRBJ2-7; TRBD2 aligns across 14 bases. The germline CDR1 and CDR2 sequences are SEHNR and FQNEAQ (reference sequence). There are 16 residues in the CDR3. Germline trimming cut 5 bases from V and 4 bases from J; bases unmatched to any gene: 7. The CDR3 DNA reads as TGTGCCAGCAGCATGGGACTAGCGGGAGTTGCTTACGAGCAGTACTTC. Residues: CASSMGLAGVAYEQYF.

This clone came up a few times. The chain has TRBV4-1 and TRBJ1-6; D might be TRBD1 (5 bases). Germline-derived CDR1 and CDR2 are MGHRA and YSYEKL. The germline V and J ends were trimmed by 1 base and 9 bases, with 19 bases remaining between them. The CDR3 consists of 17 residues. The CDR3 loop reads CASSQVGGRAFGSPLHF. CDR3 coding DNA: TGCGCCAGCAGCCAAGTAGGTGGCAGGGCTTTCGGTTCACCCCTCCACTTT.

Note on this clone: Other nucleotide sequences in the sample specify the same CDR3. The V call is TRBV5-6, the J call TRBJ2-7; no clear D. The length of the CDR3 is 11 residues. Germline V gives CDR1 SGHDT, CDR2 YYEEEE. The V gene lost 1 base and the J gene lost 4 bases, with 3 bases spanning the gap. The CDR3 DNA reads as TGTGCCAGCAGCTTGTTTTACGAGCAGTACTTC. Its protein is CASSLFYEQYF.

The rearrangement uses TRBV7-6 and TRBJ2-7, with D perhaps matching TRBD1 (5 bases). Trimming pared 5 bases from V and 0 bases from J, leaving 11 bases between. Germline-derived CDR1 and CDR2 are SGHVS and FNYEAQ. The CDR3 is made up of 14 amino acids. Here the CDR3 DNA reads TGTGCCAGCAGCCAGGGCAGGGCCTCCTACGAGCAGTACTTC. Its translation is CASSQGRASYEQYF. Full variable domain (remainder filled in from reference TRBV7-6 and TRBJ2-7): GAGVSQSPRYKVTKRGQDVALRCDPISGHVSLYWYRQALGQGPEFLTYFNYEAQQDKSGLPNDRFSAERPEGSISTLTIQRTEQRDSAMYRCASSQGRASYEQYFGPGTRLTVT.

The J gene is TRBJ1-6, the V gene TRBV30; no definite D call. Germline V lookup: CDR1 GTSNPN, CDR2 SVGIG (reference sequence). The CDR3 sequence is 14 residues long. V lost 0 bases, J lost 9 bases, and 12 bases lay in between. CDR3 DNA sequence: TGTGCCTGGAGTGTACCACTATCGGGTTCACCCCTCCACTTT. Amino acid sequence: CAWSVPLSGSPLHF.

CDR3 coding DNA: TGTGCCAGCAGCCCCCGGGAAATCACTGAAGCTTTCTTT. Translated: CASSPREITEAFF. The V gene is TRBV7-9, the J gene TRBJ1-1; D is undetermined. Germline CDR1 reads SEHNR; CDR2 reads FQNEAQ (reference sequence). V gave up 5 bases and J gave up 4 bases, with 11 bases separating them. This CDR3 comprises 13 residues. Full variable domain (missing parts from reference TRBV7-9 and TRBJ1-1): DTGVSQNPRHKITKRGQNVTFRCDPISEHNRLYWYRQTLGQGPEFLTYFQNEAQLEKSRLLSDRFSAERPKGSFSTLEIQRTEQGDSAMYLCASSPREITEAFFGQGTRLTVV.

The rearrangement links TRBV7-8 to TRBJ2-1; 9 bases align to TRBD2. CDR1 is SGHVS and CDR2 is FQNEAQ in the germline V gene. The CDR3 runs 16 residues. Trimming removed 5 bases from V and 0 bases from J; junction bases left unmatched: 5. The CDR3 protein is CASSRLAASSYNEQFF. DNA for the CDR3: TGTGCCAGCAGCCGACTAGCGGCAAGCTCCTACAATGAGCAGTTCTTC.

The chain joins TRBV2 to TRBJ1-1; no reliable D call. V lost 4 bases, J lost 11 bases, and 11 bases lay in between. The CDR3 runs to 11 residues. Germline lookup yields CDR1 SNHLY and CDR2 FYNNEI. CDR3 residues: CASSAKMQAFF. The CDR3 DNA sequence: TGTGCCAGCAGTGCCAAGATGCAGGCTTTCTTT.

The chain is built from TRBV7-9 and TRBJ2-7; D call uncertain. The V gene's germline CDR1 is SEHNR and CDR2 FQNEAQ (reference sequence). The germline V and J ends were trimmed by 3 bases and 5 bases, with 14 bases remaining between them. This CDR3 is built from 14 residues. CDR3 coding DNA: TGTGCCAGCAGCTTTGCCAGTTGGCCCGACGAGCAGTACTTC. Encoded protein: CASSFASWPDEQYF.

The V and J genes are TRBV7-9 and TRBJ2-5; D gene ambiguous. The V gene lost 4 bases and the J gene lost 5 bases, with 8 bases spanning the gap. Germline V gene data show CDR1 as SEHNR and CDR2 as FQNEAQ (reference sequence). This CDR3 comprises 12 residues. The CDR3 here is CASSSLWETQYF. The CDR3 coding sequence is TGTGCCAGCAGCTCCCTTTGGGAGACCCAGTACTTC.